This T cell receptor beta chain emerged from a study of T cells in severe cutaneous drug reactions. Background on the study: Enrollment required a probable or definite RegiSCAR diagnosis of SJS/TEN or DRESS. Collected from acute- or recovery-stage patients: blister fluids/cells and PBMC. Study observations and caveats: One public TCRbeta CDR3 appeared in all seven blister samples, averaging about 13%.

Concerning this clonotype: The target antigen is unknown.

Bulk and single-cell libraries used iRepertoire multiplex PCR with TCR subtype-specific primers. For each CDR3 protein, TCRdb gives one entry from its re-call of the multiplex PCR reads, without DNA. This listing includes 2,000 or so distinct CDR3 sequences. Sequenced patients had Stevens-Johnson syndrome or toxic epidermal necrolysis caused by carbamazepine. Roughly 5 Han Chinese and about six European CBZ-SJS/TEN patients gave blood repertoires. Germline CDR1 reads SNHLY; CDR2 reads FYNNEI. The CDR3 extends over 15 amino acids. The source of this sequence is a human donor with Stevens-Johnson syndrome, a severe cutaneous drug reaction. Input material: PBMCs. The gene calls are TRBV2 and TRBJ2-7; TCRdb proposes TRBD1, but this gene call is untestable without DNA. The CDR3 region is CASSAPGQSSYEQYF.